This T cell receptor (beta chain) originates from a study of molecular identifiers for immune sequencing clone quantification. Study observations and caveats: Same-barcode identical TCR molecules could make highly expanded clones look smaller than they are.

Germline CDR1 reads LNHDA; CDR2 reads SQIVND (reference sequence). The CDR3 sequence is 15 residues long. Trimming left V 5 bases short and J 2 bases short, with 13 bases between. Methods described previously were used for bulk TCR libraries, and listed TCR primers were applied. TCRdb re-derived calls from the PCR reads in MiXCR, one entry per CDR3 protein. The sample lists a few hundred thousand distinct CDR3 sequences, 24% occurring once. This clonotype was observed a handful of times. Its antigen is not identified. The sample comprised naive CD8+ T cells from blood, with Jurkat cell RNA spiked in. Subset: FACS-sorted CD8+CD4-CCR7+CD45RA+ naive T cells. The TCR was taken from a human donor in good health. Some libraries in this study had Jurkat cell RNA spiked in. The genes are TRBV19 and TRBJ1-5; no reliable D call. In DNA, the CDR3 is TGTGCCAGTAGTCCAGGACCTGGGGGCAATCAGCCCCAGCATTTT. It specifies CASSPGPGGNQPQHF.